The 23 T cell receptor beta chains below were found in one sample sequenced in a study of T-cell reconstitution after alpha-beta-depleted transplantation in children. Preparing the TCRbeta library involved the use of unique molecular identifiers. TCRdb used MiXCR to reprocess the PCR reads, holding one entry per CDR3 protein. The table shows about 540,000 distinct CDR3 sequences, with about 18% occurring only once. Sequenced here: PBMCs from the stem cell graft donor, sampled from the stem cell graft. The receptors stem from a human donor who donated a stem cell graft to a child with acute lymphoblastic leukemia.

The chain is built from TRBV4-2 and TRBJ2-7, with 7 bases matching TRBD2. From germline, CDR1 is LGHNA and CDR2 YNFKEQ. The CDR3 totals 16 residues. The V and J ends lost 0 bases and 3 bases, in that order; junction bases with no gene match: 8. CDR3 loop: CASSQEERGGLYEQYF. In DNA form, the CDR3 reads TGTGCCAGCAGCCAAGAGGAGCGCGGGGGACTCTACGAGCAGTACTTC.

The chain uses TRBV7-9 and TRBJ1-1; the D gene is possibly TRBD1 (5 bases). Germline CDR1 is SEHNR and CDR2 is FQNEAQ (reference sequence). V lost 7 bases to trimming and J lost 1 base, with 13 bases between them. The CDR3 is made up of 14 amino acids. The CDR3 reads CASNPGRSNTEAFF. CDR3 nucleotides: TGTGCCAGCAACCCGGGACGGTCGAACACTGAAGCTTTCTTT. Drawing the rest from reference TRBV7-9 and TRBJ1-1, the complete variable domain is DTGVSQNPRHKITKRGQNVTFRCDPISEHNRLYWYRQTLGQGPEFLTYFQNEAQLEKSRLLSDRFSAERPKGSFSTLEIQRTEQGDSAMYLCASNPGRSNTEAFFGQGTRLTVV.

The chain joins TRBV29-1 to TRBJ2-5; D might be TRBD1 (6 bases). The CDR3 is made up of 13 amino acids. Germline V gives CDR1 SQVTM, CDR2 ANQGSEA. Trimming took 6 bases from V and 5 from J, leaving 16 bases between them. The CDR3 region has the DNA TGCAGCGTCTCCGTACAGGGTCGGGAGACCCAGTACTTC. This encodes CSVSVQGRETQYF.

The chain couples TRBV29-1 to TRBJ2-7; D remains ambiguous. Germline CDR1 and CDR2: SQVTM and ANQGSEA. The CDR3 loop spans 12 amino acids. Trimming stripped 6 bases from V and 2 bases from J, with 11 bases between. CDR3 DNA: TGCAGCGTCGCCGAAAGCACCTACGAGCAGTACTTC. Translation gives CSVAESTYEQYF.

The chain combines TRBV5-1 with TRBJ1-3, with 8 bases lining up with TRBD1. Germline assignment: CDR1 SGHRS and CDR2 YFSETQ. The CDR3 runs to 16 residues. With V trimmed by 3 bases and J by 0 bases, 5 bases remained unmatched. The CDR3 reads CASSSGQATSGNTIYF. CDR3 coding DNA: TGCGCCAGCAGCTCGGGACAGGCGACCTCTGGAAACACCATATATTTT.

J is TRBJ2-7 and V is TRBV27; no firm D call. The CDR3 is made up of 15 amino acids. The V end was cut by 4 bases, the J end by 2 bases, with 15 bases between. Looked up from germline, CDR1 is MNHEY and CDR2 is SMNVEV (reference sequence). CDR3 amino acids: CASSSPSRSAYEQYF. For the CDR3, the DNA is TGTGCCAGCAGTTCCCCCAGCAGGTCGGCCTACGAGCAGTACTTC.

For this clonotype: At one end, the junction sequence differs from germline, possibly due to a read error. The chain employs TRBV20-1 and TRBJ1-4; no clear D gene. The germline V gene has CDR1 DFQATT and CDR2 SNEGSKA (reference sequence). CDR3 size: 14 residues. Here the CDR3 DNA reads TGCAGTGCTAGTTCCGGAGGCCCAGATGAAAACCTGTTTTTT. Residues: CSASSGGPDENLFF.

The chain carries TRBV27 and TRBJ2-7; D is possibly TRBD1 or TRBD2 (6 bases each). This CDR3 is built from 13 residues. V shed 4 bases and J shed 2 bases, with 9 bases lying between them. Germline-derived CDR1 and CDR2 are MNHEY and SMNVEV (reference sequence). The CDR3 DNA follows: TGTGCCAGCAGTTGGGGGGCCCCCTACGAGCAGTACTTC. As protein: CASSWGAPYEQYF.

This clonotype has a single count. The V gene is TRBV5-1, the J gene TRBJ2-1; 9 bases align to TRBD2. The CDR3 runs 15 residues. Germline CDR1 SGHRS, CDR2 YFSETQ. After removal of 0 bases from V and 7 bases from J, the junction contained 5 bases not matched to a gene. This CDR3 is CASSLVAGASNEQFF. The CDR3 coding sequence is TGCGCCAGCAGCTTGGTAGCGGGAGCTTCGAATGAGCAGTTCTTC.

The chain employs TRBV30 and TRBJ1-1; D not certain. This CDR3 has 14 amino acids. CDR1 and CDR2 from the germline V gene are GTSNPN and SVGIG (reference sequence). Between the trimmed V and J ends, which lost 3 bases and 1 base, there was a span of 12 bases. The CDR3 is CAWRLYGKNTEAFF. The CDR3, as DNA: TGTGCCTGGAGATTGTATGGGAAGAACACTGAAGCTTTCTTT. Full variable domain (outside the CDR3, taken from reference TRBV30 and TRBJ1-1): SQTIHQWPATLVQPVGSPLSLECTVEGTSNPNLYWYRQAAGRGLQLLFYSVGIGQISSEVPQNLSASRPQDRQFILSSKKLLLSDSGFYLCAWRLYGKNTEAFFGQGTRLTVV.

The chain has TRBV5-5 and TRBJ1-2; 12 bases agree with TRBD1. This CDR3 contains 17 residues. Losses at the gene ends were 4 bases for V and 3 bases for J; bases not matched to a gene: 10. Germline V gene lookup returns CDR1 SGHKS and CDR2 YYEKEE (reference sequence). The CDR3 DNA is TGTGCCAGCAGCCATTGGCCGGGACAGGGGGCGGACTATGGCTACACCTTC. Its translation is CASSHWPGQGADYGYTF.

This clonotype was found a few times. The chain carries TRBV20-1 and TRBJ2-1; 8 positions match TRBD2. CDR1 and CDR2 from the germline V gene are DFQATT and SNEGSKA (reference sequence). Trimming cost V 6 bases and J 2 bases; bases outside gene matches: 12. This CDR3 comprises 16 residues. The CDR3 is CSARLSSGITYNEQFF. The CDR3 DNA sequence: TGCAGTGCACGATTGAGTAGCGGGATAACCTACAATGAGCAGTTCTTC.

V is TRBV5-1 and J is TRBJ1-2; the D is unclear. Germline V gene data show CDR1 as SGHRS and CDR2 as YFSETQ. The CDR3 has 16 amino acids. V was pared by 4 bases and J by 0 bases, with 16 bases between. The CDR3: CASSPSSSGANYGYTF. The CDR3 coding sequence is TGCGCCAGCAGCCCCTCCAGCAGCGGGGCTAACTATGGCTACACCTTC.

The V call is TRBV5-1, the J call TRBJ1-1; 7 nucleotides match TRBD1. The germline gives CDR1 SGHRS, CDR2 YFSETQ. This CDR3 is built from 14 residues. Unmatched junction bases numbered 7, after V lost 4 bases and J lost 4 bases. The CDR3: CASSNGQVGTEAFF. CDR3 coding DNA: TGCGCCAGCAGCAATGGACAGGTCGGCACTGAAGCTTTCTTT.

This clonotype was seen ten or more times. The rearrangement links TRBV7-9 to TRBJ1-1; D is unclear. The CDR3 totals 12 residues. Trimming removed 4 bases at V and 7 bases at J, with 10 bases between. Germline V CDR1 and CDR2: SEHNR, FQNEAQ (reference sequence). Here the CDR3 reads CASSSSGLEAFF. As DNA, the CDR3 is TGTGCCAGCAGCTCGAGTGGGCTTGAAGCTTTCTTT.

This clonotype was detected a few times. The genes are TRBV5-1 and TRBJ2-5; D is perhaps TRBD2 (6 bases). The CDR3 runs 15 residues. Per the germline V gene, CDR1 is SGHRS and CDR2 is YFSETQ. The V and J ends lost 5 bases and 2 bases respectively, with 16 bases between them. The CDR3 bases are TGCGCCAGCAGGGGGACTCCGCCCGCACAAGAGACCCAGTACTTC. This gives the protein CASRGTPPAQETQYF. The full variable domain, its missing parts supplied by reference TRBV5-1 and TRBJ2-5, is KAGVTQTPRYLIKTRGQQVTLSCSPISGHRSVSWYQQTPGQGLQFLFEYFSETQRNKGNFPGRFSGRQFSNSRSEMNVSTLELGDSALYLCASRGTPPAQETQYFGPGTRLLVL.

The rearrangement uses TRBV4-1 and TRBJ2-7, with D perhaps given as TRBD1 or TRBD2 (6 bases each). The CDR3 is made up of 17 amino acids. Germline CDR1 and CDR2: MGHRA and YSYEKL. V was cut by 0 bases and J by 3 bases, with 18 bases left in between. In DNA, the CDR3 is TGCGCCAGCAGCCAAGATTCGGGGGTCGGGACACACTACGAGCAGTACTTC. Translating gives CASSQDSGVGTHYEQYF.

This chain uses TRBV7-3 with TRBJ2-7; D is unclear. The CDR3 has 13 residues. Germline V gene sequence: CDR1 SGHTA, CDR2 FQGTGA. Trimming pared 2 bases from V and 9 bases from J, leaving 14 bases between. The CDR3 region is CASSLVPGIGQYF. The CDR3 DNA reads TGTGCCAGCAGCTTAGTCCCCGGTATCGGGCAGTACTTC. Together with reference TRBV7-3 and TRBJ2-7, the CDR3 gives the full variable domain: GAGVSQTPSNKVTEKGKYVELRCDPISGHTALYWYRQSLGQGPEFLIYFQGTGAADDSGLPNDRFFAVRPEGSVSTLKIQRTERGDSAVYLCASSLVPGIGQYFGPGTRLTVT.

This rearrangement joins TRBV29-1 to TRBJ1-2; D is undetermined. Deletions cut 5 bases from V and 10 bases from J, with 11 bases between. This CDR3 has 10 residues. Germline lookup yields CDR1 SQVTM and CDR2 ANQGSEA. CDR3 DNA: TGCAGCGTTTTCTCAGACAACTACACCTTC. It encodes CSVFSDNYTF.

This clonotype was counted a few times. V usage is TRBV7-3 and J usage is TRBJ2-3; 8 nucleotides agree with TRBD2. V trimming: 2 bases; J trimming: 6 bases; junction bases outside the gene matches: 7. This CDR3 comprises 15 residues. Germline V gene lookup returns CDR1 SGHTA and CDR2 FQGTGA. The CDR3 nucleotides read TGTGCCAGCAGCTTATCTAGCGGGTCTGGGGATACGCAGTATTTT. Translated, it gives CASSLSSGSGDTQYF.

This clonotype was detected many times. The chain recombines TRBV11-2 with TRBJ2-1, with 9 positions matching TRBD2. CDR1 and CDR2 from the germline V gene are SGHAT and FQNNGV. V gave up 5 bases and J gave up 0 bases; unmatched junction bases: 2. CDR3 length: 15 residues. The CDR3 region is CASSQLAGSYNEQFF. DNA of the CDR3: TGTGCCAGCAGCCAACTAGCGGGCTCCTACAATGAGCAGTTCTTC. Full variable domain (outside the CDR3, taken from reference TRBV11-2 and TRBJ2-1): EAGVAQSPRYKIIEKRQSVAFWCNPISGHATLYWYQQILGQGPKLLIQFQNNGVVDDSQLPKDRFSAERLKGVDSTLKIQPAKLEDSAVYLCASSQLAGSYNEQFFGPGTRLTVL.

This clonotype showed up just a few times. This chain joins TRBV12-3 or TRBV12-4 and TRBJ1-2, with 11 bases fitting TRBD1. The CDR3 spans 14 residues. V lost 3 bases to trimming and J lost 8 bases; unmatched junction nucleotides: 5. CDR3 residues: CASSFLDRGLGYTF. The CDR3, as DNA: TGTGCCAGCAGTTTCTTGGACAGGGGGCTCGGCTACACCTTC.

This clonotype turned up a few times. CDR3 in DNA: TGCGCCAGCAGTGAGATCCACGAGCAGTACTTC. Encoded protein: CASSEIHEQYF. The chain joins TRBV10-2 to TRBJ2-7; D not resolved. This CDR3 contains 11 residues. From germline, CDR1 is WSHSY and CDR2 SAAADI. The ends were cut back, 2 bases at V and 5 bases at J, with 4 bases in the middle.